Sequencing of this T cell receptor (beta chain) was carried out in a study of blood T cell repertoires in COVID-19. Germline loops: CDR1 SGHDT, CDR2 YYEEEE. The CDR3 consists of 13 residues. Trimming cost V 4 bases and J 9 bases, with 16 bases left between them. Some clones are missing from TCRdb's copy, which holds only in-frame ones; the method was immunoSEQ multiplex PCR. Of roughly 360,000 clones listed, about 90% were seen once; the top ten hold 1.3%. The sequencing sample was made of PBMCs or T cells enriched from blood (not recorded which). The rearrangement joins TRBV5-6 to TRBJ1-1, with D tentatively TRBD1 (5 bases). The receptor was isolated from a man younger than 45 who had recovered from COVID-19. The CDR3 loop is CASSRLGGEKAFF. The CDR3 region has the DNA TGTGCCAGCAGCCGCCTAGGAGGGGAGAAAGCTTTCTTT.